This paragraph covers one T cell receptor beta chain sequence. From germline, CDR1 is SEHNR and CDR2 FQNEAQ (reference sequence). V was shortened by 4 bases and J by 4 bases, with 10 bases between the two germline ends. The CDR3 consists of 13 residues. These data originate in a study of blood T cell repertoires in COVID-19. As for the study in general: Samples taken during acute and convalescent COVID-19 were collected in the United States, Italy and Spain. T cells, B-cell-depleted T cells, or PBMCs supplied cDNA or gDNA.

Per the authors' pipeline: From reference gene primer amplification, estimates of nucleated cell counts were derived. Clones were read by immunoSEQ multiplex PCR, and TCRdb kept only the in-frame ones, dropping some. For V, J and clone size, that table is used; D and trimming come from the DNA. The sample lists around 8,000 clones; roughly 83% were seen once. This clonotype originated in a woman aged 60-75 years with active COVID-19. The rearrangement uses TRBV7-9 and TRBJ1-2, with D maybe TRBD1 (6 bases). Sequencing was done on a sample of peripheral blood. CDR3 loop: CASSSEGVYGYTF. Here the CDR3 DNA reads TGTGCCAGCAGCTCAGAGGGGGTCTATGGCTACACCTTC. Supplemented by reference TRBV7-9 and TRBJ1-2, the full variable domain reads DTGVSQNPRHKITKRGQNVTFRCDPISEHNRLYWYRQTLGQGPEFLTYFQNEAQLEKSRLLSDRFSAERPKGSFSTLEIQRTEQGDSAMYLCASSSEGVYGYTFGSGTRLTVV.